The clone carrying this T cell receptor beta chain showed up many times. What it binds is not known. 5'RACE with 10-nucleotide random UMIs produced the cDNA. Per sequencing run, 15-18 subjects together gave over 180 million TCR-beta sequences. TCRdb called the 5' RACE reads again in MiXCR, with one record for every CDR3 protein. Of approximately 100,000 distinct CDR3 sequences listed, 9.5% to 14% are singletons. The time point denotes: longitudinal time-point 3. 2 million unsorted PBMCs were stored in RNAlater at -80 °C before RNA extraction. The source of the sample is a study of neurological immune-mediated disorders. Study-level points and caveats: TCR clonal expansion peaked in HTLV-1-associated myelopathy patients and was lowest in multiple sclerosis patients.

The CDR3 is made up of 14 amino acids. The germline CDR1 and CDR2 sequences are KGHDR and SFDVKD. Germline trimming cut 10 bases from V and 4 bases from J; bases unmatched to any gene: 10. The sequencing input was PBMCs. This TCR was sampled from a female donor with HTLV-1-associated myelopathy (HAM/TSP). The genes are TRBV24-1 and TRBJ1-2; 8 bases match TRBD1. CDR3 coding DNA: TGTGCCACAGGATCACCGGGACAGGTCTATGGCTACACCTTC. Translating it yields CATGSPGQVYGYTF.